This entry is about one T cell receptor (beta chain). Its antigen remains unidentified. It has no much larger one-base neighbor in the sample; base qualities were not kept. Relative to germline, V is missing 3 bases and J is missing 3 bases, with 11 bases of the junction outside any gene match. The germline V gene sets CDR1 to SGDLS and CDR2 to YYNGEE. The cysteine opens and the phenylalanine closes a CDR3 of 16 amino acids. Only the CDR3 part of the read is kept: 48 bases, read in frame from the first base. The immunoSEQ Assay, a bias-controlled multiplex PCR, was used to amplify TCRbeta CDR3 regions from genomic DNA. Per the authors' processing: Nucleated cell counts per sample were estimated from amplification of reference gene primers within the assay. Sequence reads were collapsed and filtered to measure the absolute abundance of every unique TCRbeta CDR3 rearrangement. For each sample, productive Simpson clonality was calculated as the square root of Simpson's diversity index across productive rearrangements. The table was pulled from immuneACCESS by TCRdb, which kept in-frame rearrangements only. Such tables lose some clones; where checked, under half of the loss comes from unresolved V genes, and the rest has no known cause. V and J calls and clone size are given by that table; D and trimming were obtained from the DNA. This sample holds tens of thousands of clones; approximately 82% were observed only once. The ten largest account for around 10% of the sample.

This sample is part of a study of blood T cell repertoires in COVID-19 (dated by TCRdb to 2020 to 2022). In the study overall: Samples covering the acute and convalescent phases of COVID-19 were provided by collaborators in the United States, Italy and Spain. The samples were drawn from two sources: the first 160 participants of the ongoing ImmuneRACE study, and about 1,300 subjects contributed by 6 global collaborators. Where HLA class I and class II types were available, the types were taken from metadata supplied by the sample provider, not from assay-based typing. The prospective study material was composed of cDNA or gDNA derived from T cells, B-cell-depleted T cells, or PBMCs. Nearly every sample came with metadata listing a de-identified subject ID, COVID-19 status, age in years and sex. The repertoires were made available in a free public database intended to serve as a resource for research on the immune response to SARS-CoV-2. Subjects who had been exposed to COVID-19, were actively infected with it, or had recovered from it provided the deeply sampled blood TCRbeta repertoires that made up the dataset.

Each collaborating institution followed its own protocols to collect whole blood in K2EDTA tubes. For TCRbeta analysis, collaborators shipped samples as frozen whole blood, isolated PBMCs, or DNA extracted from either of those sample types. General study outcomes and caveats: The quantity of clinical and demographic metadata differed by source and by participant and was supplied without curation.

Sequenced input: peripheral blood. This receptor chain uses TRBV9 and TRBJ1-1; 7 central bases correspond to TRBD1. This receptor was taken from a human donor in a cohort sampled during active COVID-19. The CDR3 protein: CASSARQGSEDTEAFF. The bases are TGTGCCAGCAGCGCCAGACAGGGATCAGAGGACACTGAAGCTTTCTTT. Where the CDR3 stops, the reference TRBV9 and TRBJ1-1 genes take over; the full variable domain is DSGVTQTPKHLITATGQRVTLRCSPRSGDLSVYWYQQSLDQGLQFLIQYYNGEERAKGNILERFSAQQFPDLHSELNLSSLELGDSALYFCASSARQGSEDTEAFFGQGTRLTVV.